A selection of T cell receptor beta chains follows, all from one sample in a study of T cells after yellow fever vaccination. From the 5' RACE reads, TCRdb called clonotypes with MiXCR, one entry per CDR3 protein. The sample contains a few hundred thousand distinct CDR3 sequences, 15% to 20% of which appear only once. The material sequenced was PBMCs, taken before the yellow fever booster vaccination. These TCRs come from a man aged 18 to 35 who received the YFV17D yellow fever vaccine. The CDR3 runs from the conserved cysteine through the conserved F or W. The D gene is left open where the match is weak. Where a row states a size, it is once, few, many or the class of an expanded clone; other rows omit it.

TRBV10-3	TRBJ1-5	NA	NA	CATRSTGNQPQHF	TGTGCCACCCGCAGCACAGGGAATCAGCCCCAGCATTTT
TRBV7-8	TRBJ1-1	few	NA	CASSFGTEGHTEAFF	TGTGCCAGCAGCTTTGGGACGGAGGGACACACTGAAGCTTTCTTT
TRBV20-1	TRBJ2-1	NA	TRBD2	CSARDTSGSSYNEQFF	TGCAGTGCTAGGGACACTAGCGGTAGCTCCTACAATGAGCAGTTCTTC
TRBV2	TRBJ2-3	NA	NA	CASSSDSDTDTQYF	TGTGCCAGCAGTAGCGACTCGGACACAGATACGCAGTATTTT
TRBV12-3/TRBV12-4	TRBJ2-3	NA	TRBD2	CASRERSGGVTDTQYF	TGTGCCAGCAGAGAAAGGAGCGGGGGGGTTACAGATACGCAGTATTTT
TRBV6-5	TRBJ1-5	NA	NA	CASSFGYNQPQHF	TGTGCCAGCAGTTTCGGGTACAATCAGCCCCAGCATTTT
TRBV7-2	TRBJ2-3	NA	NA	CASSATRGADTQYF	TGTGCCAGCAGCGCCACGAGGGGGGCAGATACGCAGTATTTT
TRBV6-5	TRBJ1-5	few	NA	CASKGHINQPQHF	TGTGCCAGCAAAGGACACATCAATCAGCCCCAGCATTTT
TRBV29-1	TRBJ2-7	NA	NA	CSVEDRGKQDEQYF	TGCAGCGTTGAAGATCGTGGGAAACAGGACGAGCAGTACTTC
TRBV12-5	TRBJ1-2	NA	NA	CASGGGTIRKGYTF	TGTGCTAGTGGCGGAGGGACTATCCGAAAAGGCTACACCTTC
TRBV2	TRBJ1-3	NA	NA	CASSGGIGNTIYF	TGTGCCAGCAGTGGAGGGATCGGAAACACCATATATTTT
TRBV14	TRBJ2-3	NA	NA	CASSQGRGPGDTDTQYF	TGTGCCAGCAGCCAGGGCCGGGGCCCGGGGGACACAGATACGCAGTATTTT
TRBV4-2	TRBJ2-7	many	TRBD1	CASSQAGTGNEQYF	TGTGCCAGCAGCCAGGCCGGGACAGGGAACGAGCAGTACTTC
TRBV7-8	TRBJ1-6	NA	NA	CASSLAPGNQYNSPLHF	TGTGCCAGCAGCTTAGCGCCCGGAAACCAGTATAATTCACCCCTCCACTTT
TRBV6-5	TRBJ2-2	few	NA	CASSYSIHANTGELFF	TGTGCCAGCAGTTACTCGATACATGCGAACACCGGGGAGCTGTTTTTT
TRBV6-1	TRBJ2-3	few	NA	CASRTAGTDTQYF	TGTGCCAGCAGGACAGCTGGCACAGATACGCAGTATTTT
TRBV4-1	TRBJ1-1	many	NA	CASRGALRNTEAFF	TGCGCCAGCAGGGGGGCGTTGAGAAACACTGAAGCTTTCTTT
TRBV6-2/TRBV6-3	TRBJ2-4	few	NA	CASTSRRNIQYF	TGTGCCAGCACCTCTCGGCGAAACATTCAGTACTTC
TRBV25-1	TRBJ2-6	NA	NA	CASSETTKWTHSGANVLTF	TGTGCCAGCAGTGAAACCACTAAATGGACGCACTCTGGGGCCAACGTCCTGACTTTC
TRBV12-3/TRBV12-4	TRBJ1-5	NA	NA	CASSFSRSQPQHF	TGTGCCAGCAGTTTTTCGAGGAGCCAGCCCCAGCATTTT
TRBV5-6	TRBJ1-5	many	NA	CASSLTRGVYSNQPQHF	TGTGCCAGCAGCTTAACAAGGGGCGTCTATAGCAATCAGCCCCAGCATTTT
TRBV7-6	TRBJ2-3	many	NA	CASSPPGTDTQYF	TGTGCCAGCAGCCCGCCGGGCACAGATACGCAGTATTTT
TRBV7-2	TRBJ2-3	many	TRBD1	CASSDRGSDTQYF	TGTGCCAGCAGCGACAGGGGCTCGGATACGCAGTATTTT
TRBV2	TRBJ1-2	once	TRBD1	CATVPPTGVYGYTF	TGTGCCACCGTTCCCCCGACAGGGGTCTATGGCTACACCTTC
TRBV19	TRBJ1-1	NA	NA	CATSPQGMAEAFF	TGTGCCACCTCCCCCCAGGGAATGGCTGAAGCTTTCTTT
TRBV7-8	TRBJ1-2	NA	NA	CASSMRGANYGYTF	TGTGCCAGCAGCATGAGGGGAGCTAACTATGGCTACACCTTC
TRBV27	TRBJ2-2	NA	NA	CASSHLVANTGELFF	TGTGCCAGCAGTCACCTAGTCGCGAACACCGGGGAGCTGTTTTTT
TRBV5-6	TRBJ1-1	few	NA	CASSLGARGTEAFF	TGTGCCAGCAGCCTGGGAGCGCGAGGAACTGAAGCTTTCTTT
TRBV21-1	TRBJ1-2	few	NA	CASSKYTGNGYTF	TGTGCCAGCAGCAAATATACAGGGAATGGCTACACCTTC
TRBV2	TRBJ1-6	many	NA	CASSDLSSESPLHF	TGTGCCAGCAGTGATCTCAGCTCAGAATCACCCCTCCACTTT
TRBV7-2	TRBJ2-5	NA	NA	CASSLGWQGQETQYF	TGTGCCAGCAGCTTAGGATGGCAGGGGCAAGAGACCCAGTACTTC
TRBV11-3	TRBJ2-3	NA	TRBD1	CASSLGGQEADTQYF	TGTGCCAGCAGCTTAGGCGGACAGGAGGCAGATACGCAGTATTTT
TRBV7-2	TRBJ2-1	few	NA	CASSSPSGGGNEQFF	TGTGCCAGCAGCTCTCCTAGCGGAGGGGGCAATGAGCAGTTCTTC
TRBV12-3/TRBV12-4	TRBJ1-5	many	TRBD1	CASSPTGGNQPQHF	TGTGCCAGCAGCCCTACAGGGGGCAATCAGCCCCAGCATTTT
TRBV12-3/TRBV12-4	TRBJ1-1	many	NA	CASSRGDTEAFF	TGTGCCAGCAGCCGCGGGGACACTGAAGCTTTCTTT
TRBV6-5	TRBJ2-7	few	TRBD2	CASSYSILAGVYEQYF	TGTGCCAGCAGTTACTCGATACTAGCGGGGGTCTACGAGCAGTACTTC
TRBV5-5	TRBJ1-1	few	NA	CASSGRGLTEAFF	TGTGCCAGCAGTGGGCGGGGCCTCACTGAAGCTTTCTTT
TRBV19	TRBJ2-6	NA	NA	CANQIKPESGANVLTF	TGTGCCAACCAGATCAAACCGGAGTCTGGGGCCAACGTCCTGACTTTC
TRBV20-1	TRBJ2-2	many	TRBD2	CSARSSGDTGELFF	TGCAGTGCTAGAAGTAGCGGGGACACCGGGGAGCTGTTTTTT
TRBV7-2	TRBJ2-3	few	TRBD2	CASSLNPPSGGVLDTQYF	TGTGCCAGCAGCTTAAACCCACCTAGCGGGGGGGTATTAGATACGCAGTATTTT
TRBV6-5	TRBJ1-2	NA	TRBD1	CASSPGQGITYF	TGTGCCAGCAGTCCCGGACAGGGGATAACCTACTTC
TRBV20-1	TRBJ2-3	few	NA	CSARAVSSTDTQYF	TGCAGTGCTAGAGCGGTGTCTAGCACAGATACGCAGTATTTT
TRBV12-3/TRBV12-4	TRBJ2-2	NA	TRBD1	CASSILRDRGTGELFF	TGTGCCAGCAGTATCCTCCGGGACAGGGGCACCGGGGAGCTGTTTTTT
TRBV6-5	TRBJ2-7	NA	TRBD1	CASSYRDRLDEQYF	TGTGCCAGCAGTTATAGGGACAGGCTCGACGAGCAGTACTTC
TRBV19	TRBJ1-4	NA	NA	CASSPAGNEKLFF	TGTGCCAGTAGTCCCGCAGGGAATGAAAAACTGTTTTTT
TRBV4-1	TRBJ1-6	few	NA	CASSQGGVYNSPLHF	TGCGCCAGCAGCCAAGGTGGGGTCTATAATTCACCCCTCCACTTT
TRBV7-2	TRBJ1-1	NA	NA	CASSLGQGPVSDTEAFF	TGTGCCAGCAGCTTAGGGCAGGGCCCAGTCTCGGACACTGAAGCTTTCTTT
TRBV19	TRBJ2-2	few	TRBD1	CASSPYRTGRGTGELFF	TGTGCCAGTAGCCCCTATAGGACAGGGCGTGGCACCGGGGAGCTGTTTTTT
TRBV6-5	TRBJ2-2	NA	NA	CASSYSSGVGTGELFF	TGTGCCAGCAGTTACTCGAGTGGGGTCGGCACCGGGGAGCTGTTTTTT